The 2 T cell receptor beta chains below were found in one sample sequenced in a study of glioma-infiltrating T cells. TCR alpha and beta CDR3 regions were amplified from RNA using iRepertoire nested multiplex PCR. One entry per CDR3 protein, called by TCRdb with MiXCR from the multiplex PCR reads. The sample records roughly 350,000 distinct CDR3 sequences, 41% being singletons. The sample consisted of glioma tissue, nonneoplastic brain tissue, or PBMCs (not recorded which). These receptors all stem from a human donor with low-grade glioma or glioblastoma, undergoing nonglioma brain surgery, or in good health (not recorded which).

This clonotype has at least ten counts. This chain uses TRBV27 with TRBJ2-1, with 12 bases that match TRBD2. J was trimmed by 8 bases and V by 2 bases; bases with no gene match: 4. Germline lookup yields CDR1 MNHEY and CDR2 SMNVEV (reference sequence). The CDR3 has 15 residues. The CDR3 sequence is CASSLMASGRDEQFF. In DNA, the CDR3 is TGTGCCAGCAGTTTAATGGCTAGCGGGAGGGATGAGCAGTTCTTC.

This chain links TRBV7-2 with TRBJ2-7, with 8 bases matching TRBD1. J gave up 6 bases and V 5 bases, and 3 bases lay outside the gene matches. The CDR3 runs to 12 residues. Germline CDR1 reads SGHTA; CDR2 reads FQGNSA. The CDR3 DNA reads as TGTGCCAGCAGCAGAGACAGGGGCGAGCAGTACTTC. This sequence encodes CASSRDRGEQYF.